Below are 24 T cell receptor beta chains sequenced from a single sample in a study of OX40 agonist ivuxolimab in advanced cancers. The library was made by the immunoSEQ multiplex PCR assay. TCRdb carries this immuneACCESS record with in-frame sequences only. Its versions omit some clonotypes, under half of them owing to an unresolved V gene in the studies checked, with the rest unexplained. The sample includes approximately 66,000 clones, with less than 85% observed a single time. In total, the top ten clones hold roughly 0.8% of the sample. Sequenced material: CD4+ or CD8+ T cells sorted from blood, taken in a trial of the OX40 agonist ivuxolimab. These receptors all stem from an adult with an advanced solid tumor such as melanoma, head and neck, liver or kidney cancer.

V and J are TRBV7-6 and TRBJ2-1, with D possibly matching TRBD2 (6 bases). Between the trimmed V and J ends, which lost 6 bases and 4 bases, there was a span of 16 bases. CDR1 and CDR2 from the germline V gene are SGHVS and FNYEAQ. The CDR3 covers 15 residues. In nucleotides, the CDR3 is TGTGCCAGCAGTGGAGGGATGAGGAATTACAATGAGCAGTTCTTC. Encoded protein: CASSGGMRNYNEQFF.

A single count supports this clone. The chain is built from TRBV11-3 and TRBJ1-1; 8 bases match TRBD1. J gave up 5 bases and V 4 bases, and 6 bases lay outside the gene matches. Germline values: CDR1 SGHNT, CDR2 YENEEA. The CDR3 extends over 14 amino acids. CDR3 bases: TGTGCCAGCAGCTCGAACCAGGGGGCGACTGAAGCTTTCTTT. It specifies CASSSNQGATEAFF.

This sequence joins TRBV5-4 and TRBJ2-7; D is perhaps TRBD2 (5 bases). This CDR3 is built from 14 residues. Germline loops: CDR1 SGHNT, CDR2 YYREEE (reference sequence). Trimming removed 2 bases at V and 5 bases at J, with 14 bases between. The CDR3 sequence is CASSFDRGTHEQYF. DNA of the CDR3: TGTGCCAGCAGCTTCGACCGGGGAACCCACGAGCAGTACTTC.

The chain couples TRBV5-1 to TRBJ2-5, with D possibly TRBD2 on 6 matching bases. The CDR3 covers 15 residues. Germline V gene data show CDR1 as SGHRS and CDR2 as YFSETQ. Trimming took off 0 bases at V and 4 bases at J, with 13 bases between the two ends. CDR3 nucleotide sequence: TGCGCCAGCAGCTTGGCCGTGGCGGGAACAGAGACCCAGTACTTC. This codes for CASSLAVAGTETQYF.

This rearrangement joins TRBV28 to TRBJ1-5; D gene unclear. V was trimmed by 2 bases and J by 4 bases, leaving 9 bases between them. Germline CDR1 and CDR2: MDHEN and SYDVKM. The CDR3 totals 14 residues. The CDR3, as DNA: TGTGCCAGCAGTTTAATGGGTTCTAATCAGCCCCAGCATTTT. It codes for CASSLMGSNQPQHF.

This chain uses TRBV29-1 with TRBJ1-4, with TRBD1 as a possible D gene (5 bases). Germline V gene data show CDR1 as SQVTM and CDR2 as ANQGSEA. The CDR3 length is 13 residues. V was trimmed by 7 bases and J by 5 bases, leaving 14 bases between them. Here the CDR3 DNA reads TGCAGCGCACGAATTGGGGGAAATGAAAAACTGTTTTTT. It is translated as CSARIGGNEKLFF.

This chain connects TRBV19 to TRBJ1-2, with a weak D call TRBD1 (6 bases). Trimming took off 5 bases at V and 6 bases at J, with 13 bases between the two ends. The V gene's germline CDR1 is LNHDA and CDR2 SQIVND (reference sequence). The CDR3 spans 13 residues. CDR3 protein: CASSDRRSNGYTF. As DNA, the CDR3 is TGTGCCAGTAGTGACAGGCGGAGTAATGGCTACACCTTC.

The V and J genes are TRBV11-2 and TRBJ2-1; 10 positions agree with TRBD2. Germline V gene data show CDR1 as SGHAT and CDR2 as FQNNGV. CDR3 size: 15 residues. Trimming cost V 6 bases and J 3 bases; bases outside gene matches: 5. CDR3 bases: TGTGCCAGCAGAGTTGGACTAGCGGTCTACAATGAGCAGTTCTTC. Translation: CASRVGLAVYNEQFF.

This rearrangement joins TRBV28 to TRBJ2-6; tentative D call: TRBD1 (6 bases). This CDR3 region has 15 residues. Germline V gives CDR1 MDHEN, CDR2 SYDVKM. The V end lost 2 bases, the J end lost 2 bases, and 7 bases lay between the germline ends. CDR3 sequence: CASSLEGAGANVLTF. Here the CDR3 DNA reads TGTGCCAGCAGTTTAGAGGGGGCTGGGGCCAACGTCCTGACTTTC.

This chain uses TRBV19 with TRBJ2-1, with D perhaps TRBD1 or TRBD2 (5 bases each). CDR3 size: 13 residues. The V end lost 9 bases, the J end lost 15 bases, and 24 bases lay between the germline ends. CDR1 is LNHDA, CDR2 SQIVND, per germline (reference sequence). The CDR3, as DNA: TGTGCCAGCCATCCCCAGGGACCCGGGATCCGGTTCTTC. Its protein is CASHPQGPGIRFF.

V is TRBV5-1 and J is TRBJ2-5, with TRBD2 matching 10 bases. This CDR3 region has 16 residues. Per germline, CDR1 SGHRS and CDR2 YFSETQ. V was pared by 0 bases and J by 1 base, with 3 bases of the junction left unmatched. This CDR3 reads CASSLVSGGPQETQYF. The CDR3 DNA reads TGCGCCAGCAGCTTGGTTAGCGGGGGGCCCCAAGAGACCCAGTACTTC.

The genes are TRBV7-8 and TRBJ2-1; TRBD2 aligns across 14 bases. The trim removed 4 bases at V and 10 bases at J, leaving 6 bases unmatched. The CDR3 runs to 15 residues. Germline V lookup: CDR1 SGHVS, CDR2 FQNEAQ. CDR3 bases: TGTGCCAGCAGCTCTGGACTAGCGGGAGGAAAAGAGCAGTTCTTC. Translation: CASSSGLAGGKEQFF. The variable domain in full, with the rest retrieved from reference TRBV7-8 and TRBJ2-1, is GAGVSQSPRYKVAKRGQDVALRCDPISGHVSLFWYQQALGQGPEFLTYFQNEAQLDKSGLPSDRFFAERPEGSVSTLKIQRTQQEDSAVYLCASSSGLAGGKEQFFGPGTRLTVL.

This clone was seen just once. The chain uses TRBV6-6 and TRBJ1-6, with a tentative D call TRBD1 (5 bases). Trimming shortened V by 0 bases and J by 10 bases, and 16 bases separated the two germline ends. CDR3 size: 16 residues. Germline lookup yields CDR1 MNHNY and CDR2 SVGAGI (reference sequence). The DNA for the CDR3 is TGTGCCAGCAGTTACTCTTCAGGGCGGAATTGGTCACCCCTCCACTTT. Its translation is CASSYSSGRNWSPLHF.

This chain links TRBV4-3 with TRBJ1-2; maybe TRBD1 (5 bases). The CDR3 runs 14 residues. V lost 0 bases to trimming and J lost 4 bases, with 9 bases between them. Germline V gene sequence: CDR1 LGHNA, CDR2 YSLEER. The CDR3 DNA follows: TGCGCCAGCAGCCAAGATGGGGGTGGCTATGGCTACACCTTC. This translates into CASSQDGGGYGYTF.

The gene calls are TRBV19 and TRBJ2-5; D is unresolved. The CDR3 loop spans 13 amino acids. Germline loops: CDR1 LNHDA, CDR2 SQIVND (reference sequence). The V end was cut by 5 bases, the J end by 1 base, with 8 bases between. Written as DNA, the CDR3 is TGTGCCAGTAGTCATTACACCCAAGAGACCCAGTACTTC. It encodes CASSHYTQETQYF.

The chain carries TRBV7-2 and TRBJ2-2; 8 nucleotides line up with TRBD1. This CDR3 contains 15 residues. V lost 5 bases and J lost 5; bases outside the gene matches: 7. Germline values: CDR1 SGHTA, CDR2 FQGNSA. DNA for the CDR3: TGTGCCAGCAGCCCCCACAGGGGGGATACCGGGGAGCTGTTTTTT. It specifies CASSPHRGDTGELFF. The full variable domain, rest sourced from reference TRBV7-2 and TRBJ2-2, is GAGVSQSPSNKVTEKGKDVELRCDPISGHTALYWYRQSLGQGLEFLIYFQGNSAPDKSGLPSDRFSAERTGGSVSTLTIQRTQQEDSAVYLCASSPHRGDTGELFFGEGSRLTVL.

The chain couples TRBV14 to TRBJ1-2; 7 nucleotides match TRBD1. CDR1 and CDR2 (germline): SGHDN, FVKESK. V lost 2 bases to trimming and J lost 6 bases; unmatched junction nucleotides: 9. This CDR3 comprises 15 residues. CDR3 in amino acids: CASSQQRTGRDGYTF. CDR3 nucleotide sequence: TGTGCCAGCAGCCAACAAAGGACAGGACGAGATGGCTACACCTTC.

The genes are TRBV25-1 and TRBJ1-1, with 7 bases identical to TRBD1. This CDR3 region has 15 residues. V lost 5 bases to trimming and J lost 5 bases; unmatched junction nucleotides: 11. Germline CDR1 and CDR2: MGHDK and SYGVNS. This CDR3 is CASSLTRGRRTEAFF. CDR3 DNA sequence: TGTGCCAGCAGTCTTACAAGGGGGCGCCGAACTGAAGCTTTCTTT. Filled out from reference TRBV25-1 and TRBJ1-1, the complete variable domain reads EADIYQTPRYLVIGTGKKITLECSQTMGHDKMYWYQQDPGMELHLIHYSYGVNSTEKGDLSSESTVSRIRTEHFPLTLESARPSHTSQYLCASSLTRGRRTEAFFGQGTRLTVV.

The table lists this clone with a few counts. The rearrangement joins TRBV6-6 to TRBJ1-1, with 8 nucleotides matching TRBD1. The CDR3 loop spans 15 amino acids. With V trimmed by 5 bases and J by 5 bases, 10 bases remained unmatched. Germline V gene lookup returns CDR1 MNHNY and CDR2 SVGAGI (reference sequence). DNA of the CDR3: TGTGCCAGCAGTCGACGCGGACAGGGTGAAACTGAAGCTTTCTTT. Residues: CASSRRGQGETEAFF.

The chain employs TRBV19 and TRBJ2-2; TRBD1 agrees at 10 bases. Germline V CDR1 and CDR2: LNHDA, SQIVND (reference sequence). The V gene end was trimmed by 6 bases and the J gene end by 5 bases; junction bases not matched to a gene: 3. The CDR3 totals 14 residues. The CDR3 region is CASRSGQGTGELFF. Here the CDR3 DNA reads TGTGCCAGTAGATCGGGACAGGGGACCGGGGAGCTGTTTTTT. Looking up the rest from reference TRBV19 and TRBJ2-2 gives the full variable domain: DGGITQSPKYLFRKEGQNVTLSCEQNLNHDAMYWYRQDPGQGLRLIYYSQIVNDFQKGDIAEGYSVSREKKESFPLTVTSAQKNPTAFYLCASRSGQGTGELFFGEGSRLTVL.

The chain couples TRBV30 to TRBJ1-5; D remains unclear. The germline CDR1 and CDR2 sequences are GTSNPN and SVGIG (reference sequence). The V end was cut by 2 bases, the J end by 9 bases, with 11 bases between. The CDR3 contains 12 residues. CDR3 region: CAWSTLRMPQHF. For the CDR3, the DNA is TGTGCCTGGAGTACCCTCAGGATGCCCCAGCATTTT. The variable domain in full, with the rest retrieved from reference TRBV30 and TRBJ1-5, is SQTIHQWPATLVQPVGSPLSLECTVEGTSNPNLYWYRQAAGRGLQLLFYSVGIGQISSEVPQNLSASRPQDRQFILSSKKLLLSDSGFYLCAWSTLRMPQHFGDGTRLSIL.

With regard to this clone: One junction end does not reproduce the germline sequence, and a read error may be involved. Other DNA sequences in this specimen translate into the identical CDR3. This chain uses TRBV7-8 with TRBJ2-3; 10 bases are a match to TRBD2. Germline CDR1 reads SGHVS; CDR2 reads FQNEAQ. There are 17 residues in the CDR3. The CDR3 DNA is TGTGCCAGCAGCTTCCCGACTAGCGGGTCTAGCACAGATACACAGTATTTT. Translating gives CASSFPTSGSSTDTQYF.

The chain couples TRBV5-1 to TRBJ1-5; perhaps TRBD1 as D (5 bases). V gave up 0 bases and J gave up 9 bases, with 16 bases separating them. The CDR3 has 15 amino acids. The germline V gene has CDR1 SGHRS and CDR2 YFSETQ. CDR3 in DNA: TGCGCCAGCAGCTTGGGGGGGACGGCCAACGGGCCCCAGCATTTT. As protein: CASSLGGTANGPQHF. The full variable domain, with the rest looked up from reference TRBV5-1 and TRBJ1-5, is KAGVTQTPRYLIKTRGQQVTLSCSPISGHRSVSWYQQTPGQGLQFLFEYFSETQRNKGNFPGRFSGRQFSNSRSEMNVSTLELGDSALYLCASSLGGTANGPQHFGDGTRLSIL.

This sequence joins TRBV19 and TRBJ2-1; 10 positions agree with TRBD2. The V segment lost 4 bases and the J segment 7 bases; nucleotides outside the gene matches: 4. The germline CDR1 and CDR2 sequences are LNHDA and SQIVND (reference sequence). The CDR3 has 14 amino acids. The CDR3 here is CASSKGLAENEQFF. Written as DNA, the CDR3 is TGTGCCAGTAGTAAAGGACTAGCGGAAAATGAGCAGTTCTTC.